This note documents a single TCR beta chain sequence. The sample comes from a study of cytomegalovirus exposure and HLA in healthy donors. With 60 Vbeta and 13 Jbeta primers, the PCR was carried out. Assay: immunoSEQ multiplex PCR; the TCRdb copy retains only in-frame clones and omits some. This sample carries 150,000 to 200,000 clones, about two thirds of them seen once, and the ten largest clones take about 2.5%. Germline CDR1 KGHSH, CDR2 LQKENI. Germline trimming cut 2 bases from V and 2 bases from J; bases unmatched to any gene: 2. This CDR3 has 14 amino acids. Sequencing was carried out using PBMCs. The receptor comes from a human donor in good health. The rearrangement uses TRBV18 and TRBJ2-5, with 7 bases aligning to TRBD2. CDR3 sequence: CASSPTSEQETQYF. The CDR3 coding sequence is TGTGCCAGCTCACCAACTAGCGAACAAGAGACCCAGTACTTC.